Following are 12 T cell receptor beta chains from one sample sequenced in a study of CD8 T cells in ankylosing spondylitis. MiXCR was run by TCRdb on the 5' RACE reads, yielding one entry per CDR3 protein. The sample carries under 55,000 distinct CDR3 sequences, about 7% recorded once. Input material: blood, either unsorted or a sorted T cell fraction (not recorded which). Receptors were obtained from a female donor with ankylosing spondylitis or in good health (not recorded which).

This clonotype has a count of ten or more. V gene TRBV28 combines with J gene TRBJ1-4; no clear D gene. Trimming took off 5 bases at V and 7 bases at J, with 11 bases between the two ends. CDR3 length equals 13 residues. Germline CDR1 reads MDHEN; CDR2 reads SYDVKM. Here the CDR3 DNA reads TGTGCCAGCAGTGCGTGGGGTGGTGAAAAACTGTTTTTT. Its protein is CASSAWGGEKLFF.

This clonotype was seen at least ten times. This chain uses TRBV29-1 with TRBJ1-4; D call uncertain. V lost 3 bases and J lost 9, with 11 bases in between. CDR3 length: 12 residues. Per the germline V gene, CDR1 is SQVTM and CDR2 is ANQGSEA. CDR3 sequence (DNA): TGCAGCGTTGATAAAAGGGTTAAAAAACTGTTTTTT. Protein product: CSVDKRVKKLFF.

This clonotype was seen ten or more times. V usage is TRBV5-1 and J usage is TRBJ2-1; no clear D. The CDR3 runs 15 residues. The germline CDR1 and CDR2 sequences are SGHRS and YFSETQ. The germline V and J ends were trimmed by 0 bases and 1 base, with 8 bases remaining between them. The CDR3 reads CASSLAKGSYNEQFF. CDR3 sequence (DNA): TGCGCCAGCAGCTTGGCCAAGGGTTCCTACAATGAGCAGTTCTTC.

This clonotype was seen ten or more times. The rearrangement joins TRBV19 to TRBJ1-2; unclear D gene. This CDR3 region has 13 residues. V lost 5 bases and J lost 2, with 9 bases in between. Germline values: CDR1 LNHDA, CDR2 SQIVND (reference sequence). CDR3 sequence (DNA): TGTGCCAGTAGTTCACCACAGAACTATGGCTACACCTTC. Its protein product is CASSSPQNYGYTF.

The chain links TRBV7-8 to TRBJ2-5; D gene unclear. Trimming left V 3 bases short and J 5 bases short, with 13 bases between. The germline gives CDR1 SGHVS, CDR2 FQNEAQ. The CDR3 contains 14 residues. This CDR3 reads CASSFHLAEETQYF. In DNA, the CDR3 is TGTGCCAGCAGCTTTCATCTGGCGGAGGAGACCCAGTACTTC. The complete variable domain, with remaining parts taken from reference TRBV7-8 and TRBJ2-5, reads GAGVSQSPRYKVAKRGQDVALRCDPISGHVSLFWYQQALGQGPEFLTYFQNEAQLDKSGLPSDRFFAERPEGSVSTLKIQRTQQEDSAVYLCASSFHLAEETQYFGPGTRLLVL.

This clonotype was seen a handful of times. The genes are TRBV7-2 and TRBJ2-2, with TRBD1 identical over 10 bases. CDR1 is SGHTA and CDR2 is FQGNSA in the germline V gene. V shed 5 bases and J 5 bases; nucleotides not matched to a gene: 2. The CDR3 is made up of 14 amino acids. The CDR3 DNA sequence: TGTGCCAGCAGCCGACAGGGGGCTACCGGGGAGCTGTTTTTT. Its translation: CASSRQGATGELFF.

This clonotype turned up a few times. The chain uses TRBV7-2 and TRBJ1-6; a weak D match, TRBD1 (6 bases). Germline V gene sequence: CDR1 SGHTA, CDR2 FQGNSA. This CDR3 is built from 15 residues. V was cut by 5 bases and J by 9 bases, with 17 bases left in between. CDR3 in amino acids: CASSPAVGGFSPLHF. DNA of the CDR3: TGTGCCAGCAGCCCGGCTGTGGGGGGCTTTTCACCCCTCCACTTT.

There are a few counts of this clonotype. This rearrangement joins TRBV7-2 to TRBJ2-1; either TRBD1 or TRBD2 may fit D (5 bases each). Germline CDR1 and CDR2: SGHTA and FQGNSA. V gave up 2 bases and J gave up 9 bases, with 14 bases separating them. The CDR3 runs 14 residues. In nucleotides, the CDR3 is TGTGCCAGCAGCTTACGGGAACAGGTGGGTGAGCAGTTCTTC. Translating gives CASSLREQVGEQFF.

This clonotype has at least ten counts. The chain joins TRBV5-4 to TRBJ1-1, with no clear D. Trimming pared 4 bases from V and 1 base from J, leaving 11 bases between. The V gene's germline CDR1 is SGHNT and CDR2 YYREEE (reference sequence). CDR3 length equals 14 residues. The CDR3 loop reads CASSLVGKNTEAFF. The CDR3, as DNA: TGTGCCAGCAGCCTGGTAGGGAAGAACACTGAAGCTTTCTTT.

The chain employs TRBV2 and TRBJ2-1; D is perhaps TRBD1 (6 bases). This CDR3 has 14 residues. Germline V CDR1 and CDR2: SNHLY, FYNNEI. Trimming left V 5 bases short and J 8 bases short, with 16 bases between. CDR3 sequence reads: CASSRTVPLDEQFF. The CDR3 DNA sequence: TGTGCCAGCAGTAGGACAGTACCGTTGGATGAGCAGTTCTTC.

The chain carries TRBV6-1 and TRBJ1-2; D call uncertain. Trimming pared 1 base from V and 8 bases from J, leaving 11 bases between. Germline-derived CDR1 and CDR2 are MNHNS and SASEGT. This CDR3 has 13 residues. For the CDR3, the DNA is TGTGCCAGCAGTGAAGTGGGCACACGAGGCTACACCTTC. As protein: CASSEVGTRGYTF.

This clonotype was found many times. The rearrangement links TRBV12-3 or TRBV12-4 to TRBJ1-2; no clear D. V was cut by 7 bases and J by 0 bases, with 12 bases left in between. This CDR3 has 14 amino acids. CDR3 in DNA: TGTGCCAGCACCCATACCGGGACTAACTATGGCTACACCTTC. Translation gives CASTHTGTNYGYTF.